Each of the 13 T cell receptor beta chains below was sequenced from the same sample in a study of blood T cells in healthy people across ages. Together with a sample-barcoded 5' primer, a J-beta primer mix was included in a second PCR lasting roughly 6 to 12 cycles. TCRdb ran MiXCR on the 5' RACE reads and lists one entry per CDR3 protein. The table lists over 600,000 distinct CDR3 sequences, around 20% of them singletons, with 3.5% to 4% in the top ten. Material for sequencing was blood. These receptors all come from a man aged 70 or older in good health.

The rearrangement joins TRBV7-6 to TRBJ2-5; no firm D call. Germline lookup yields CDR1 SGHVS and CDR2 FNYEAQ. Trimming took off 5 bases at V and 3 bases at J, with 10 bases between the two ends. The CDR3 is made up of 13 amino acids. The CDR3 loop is CASSIWTKETQYF. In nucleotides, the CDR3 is TGTGCCAGCAGCATTTGGACCAAAGAGACCCAGTACTTC.

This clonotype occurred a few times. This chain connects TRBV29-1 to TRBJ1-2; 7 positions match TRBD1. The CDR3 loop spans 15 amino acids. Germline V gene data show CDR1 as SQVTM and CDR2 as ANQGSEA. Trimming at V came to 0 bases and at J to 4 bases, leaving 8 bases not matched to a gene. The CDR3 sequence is CSVEEPNRGTYGYTF. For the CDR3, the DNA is TGCAGCGTTGAAGAGCCAAACAGGGGCACCTATGGCTACACCTTC.

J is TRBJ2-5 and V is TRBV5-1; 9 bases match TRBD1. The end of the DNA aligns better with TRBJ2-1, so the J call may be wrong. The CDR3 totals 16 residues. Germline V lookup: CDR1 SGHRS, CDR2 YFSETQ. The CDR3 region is CASSAGQGEIHNEQFF. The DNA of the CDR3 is TGCGCCAGCAGCGCGGGACAGGGTGAGATACACAATGAGCAGTTCTTC.

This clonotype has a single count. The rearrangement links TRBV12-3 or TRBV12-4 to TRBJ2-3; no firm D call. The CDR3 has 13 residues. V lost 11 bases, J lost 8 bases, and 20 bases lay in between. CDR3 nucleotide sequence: TGTGCCGCAGGCAGCGTCAAGGTAGGTACGCAGTATTTT. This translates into CAAGSVKVGTQYF.

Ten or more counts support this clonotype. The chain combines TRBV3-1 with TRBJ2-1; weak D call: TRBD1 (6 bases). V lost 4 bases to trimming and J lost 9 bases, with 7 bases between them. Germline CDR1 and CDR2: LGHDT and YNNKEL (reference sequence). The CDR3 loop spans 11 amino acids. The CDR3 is CASSPGVEQFF. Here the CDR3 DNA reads TGTGCCAGCAGCCCAGGGGTTGAGCAGTTCTTC.

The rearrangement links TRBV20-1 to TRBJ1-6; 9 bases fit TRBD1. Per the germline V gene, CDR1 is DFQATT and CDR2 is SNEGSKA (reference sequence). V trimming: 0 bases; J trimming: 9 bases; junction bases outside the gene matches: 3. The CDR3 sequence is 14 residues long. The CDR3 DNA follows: TGCAGTGCTAGAGAGGGACAGGGAGGTTCACCCCTCCACTTT. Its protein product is CSAREGQGGSPLHF.

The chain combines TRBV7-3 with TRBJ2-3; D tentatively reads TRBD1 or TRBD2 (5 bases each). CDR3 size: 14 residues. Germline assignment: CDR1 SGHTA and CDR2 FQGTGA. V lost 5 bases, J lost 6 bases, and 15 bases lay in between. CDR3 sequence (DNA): TGTGCCAGCAGCCCAACACCGGGACCTGATACGCAGTATTTT. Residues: CASSPTPGPDTQYF.

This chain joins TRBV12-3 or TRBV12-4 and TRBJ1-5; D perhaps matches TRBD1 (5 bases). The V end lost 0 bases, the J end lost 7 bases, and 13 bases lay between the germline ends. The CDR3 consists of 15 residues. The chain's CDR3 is CASSLAGGAGQPQHF. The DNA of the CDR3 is TGTGCCAGCAGTTTAGCAGGCGGGGCTGGACAGCCCCAGCATTTT.

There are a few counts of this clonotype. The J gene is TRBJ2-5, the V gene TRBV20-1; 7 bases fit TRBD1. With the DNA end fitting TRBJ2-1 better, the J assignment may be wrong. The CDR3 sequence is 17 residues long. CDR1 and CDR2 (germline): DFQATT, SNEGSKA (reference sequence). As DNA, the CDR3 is TGCAGTGCTAGAGAAATGAACAGGGGCAAGGCTTTCAATGAGCAGTTCTTC. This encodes CSAREMNRGKAFNEQFF.

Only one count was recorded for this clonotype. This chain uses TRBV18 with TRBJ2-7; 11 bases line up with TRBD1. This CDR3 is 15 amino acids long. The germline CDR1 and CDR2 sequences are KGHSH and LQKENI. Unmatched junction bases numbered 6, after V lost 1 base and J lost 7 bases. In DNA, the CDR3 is TGTGCCAGCTCACCACAAGGACAGGGGGCTTGGGAGCAGTACTTC. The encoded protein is CASSPQGQGAWEQYF.

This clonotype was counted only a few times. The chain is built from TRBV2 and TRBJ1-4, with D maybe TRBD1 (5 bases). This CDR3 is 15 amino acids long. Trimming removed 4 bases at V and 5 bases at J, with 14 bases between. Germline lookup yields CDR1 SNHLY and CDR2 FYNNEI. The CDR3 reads CASSAGRDSNEKLFF. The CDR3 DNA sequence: TGTGCCAGCAGTGCCGGGAGGGACTCCAATGAAAAACTGTTTTTT.

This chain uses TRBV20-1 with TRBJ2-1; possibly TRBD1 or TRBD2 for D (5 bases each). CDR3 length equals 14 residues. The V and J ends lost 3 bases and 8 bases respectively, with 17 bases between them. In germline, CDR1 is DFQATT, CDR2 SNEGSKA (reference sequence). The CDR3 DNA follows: TGCAGTGCTAGTGATTCTAGCCGAGGGGATGAGCAGTTCTTC. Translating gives CSASDSSRGDEQFF.

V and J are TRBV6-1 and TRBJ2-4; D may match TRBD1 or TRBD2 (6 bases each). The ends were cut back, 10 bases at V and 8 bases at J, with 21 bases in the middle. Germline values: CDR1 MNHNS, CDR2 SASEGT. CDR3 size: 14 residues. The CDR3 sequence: CATIKAERGDIQYF. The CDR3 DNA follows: TGTGCCACCATAAAAGCGGAGAGGGGGGACATTCAGTACTTC.